The subject of this entry is one TCR beta chain. The sample comes from a study of CD8 T cells in Susac syndrome. RNA in amounts of about 0.45 to 1 ug was reverse transcribed with random hexamers. Across 54 Vbeta and 13 Jbeta, immunoSEQ multiplex PCR amplified TCR beta CDR3. One entry per CDR3 protein, called by TCRdb with MiXCR from the immunoSEQ multiplex PCR reads. Found here are some 120,000 distinct CDR3 sequences, around 90% of them singletons; the top ten hold around 0.12%. CDR3 length equals 13 residues. In germline, CDR1 is SQVTM, CDR2 ANQGSEA. V was clipped by 5 bases and J by 6 bases, with 16 bases between them. Sequencing of TCR beta drew on CD8+ and CD4+ T cells from blood. It was healthy donors who served as the controls, matched for age and sex.

Sequenced sample: CD8+ T cells from PBMCs. The chain recombines TRBV29-1 with TRBJ1-2; the D gene is possibly TRBD1 (5 bases). This receptor was taken from a human donor in good health. Written as DNA, the CDR3 is TGCAGCGTTCCCCCAGAGAAAGGGGATGGCTACACCTTC. Its protein is CSVPPEKGDGYTF.